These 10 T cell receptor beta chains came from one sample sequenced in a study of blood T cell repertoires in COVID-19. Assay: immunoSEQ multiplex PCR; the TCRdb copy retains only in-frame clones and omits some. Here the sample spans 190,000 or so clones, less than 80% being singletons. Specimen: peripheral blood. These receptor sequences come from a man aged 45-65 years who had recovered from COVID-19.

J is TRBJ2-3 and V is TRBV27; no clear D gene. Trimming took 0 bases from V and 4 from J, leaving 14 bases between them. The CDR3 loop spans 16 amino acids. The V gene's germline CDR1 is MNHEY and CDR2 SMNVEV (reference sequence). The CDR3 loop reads CASSLSFLGRSDTQYF. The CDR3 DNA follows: TGTGCCAGCAGTTTATCCTTCTTGGGCCGTTCAGATACGCAGTATTTT.

The CDR3 nucleotides are TGTGCCAGCTCACCCAGGGGGACTCCTAATAGCAATCAGCCCCAGCATTTT. This gives the protein CASSPRGTPNSNQPQHF. The V and J genes are TRBV18 and TRBJ1-5, with 7 nucleotides matching TRBD1. V dropped 3 bases and J dropped 0; count of bases not matched to a gene: 8. The CDR3 has 17 residues. CDR1 KGHSH and CDR2 LQKENI come from the germline V gene.

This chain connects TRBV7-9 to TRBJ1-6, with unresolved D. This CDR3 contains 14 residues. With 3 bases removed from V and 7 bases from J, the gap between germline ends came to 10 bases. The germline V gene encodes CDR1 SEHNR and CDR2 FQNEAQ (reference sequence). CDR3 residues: CASSLETDNSPLHF. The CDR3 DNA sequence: TGTGCCAGCAGCTTGGAAACAGACAATTCACCCCTCCACTTT.

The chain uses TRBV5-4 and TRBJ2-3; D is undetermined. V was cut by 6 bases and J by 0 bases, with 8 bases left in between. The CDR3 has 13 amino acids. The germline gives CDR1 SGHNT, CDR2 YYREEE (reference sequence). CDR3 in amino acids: CASNLRSTDTQYF. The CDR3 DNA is TGTGCCAGCAATTTGCGGAGCACAGATACGCAGTATTTT.

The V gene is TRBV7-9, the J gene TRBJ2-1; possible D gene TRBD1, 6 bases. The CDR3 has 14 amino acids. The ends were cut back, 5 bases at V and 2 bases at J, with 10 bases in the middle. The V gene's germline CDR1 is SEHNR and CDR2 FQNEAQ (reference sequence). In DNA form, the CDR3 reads TGTGCCAGCAGCCTGTGGACAGCCTACAATGAGCAGTTCTTC. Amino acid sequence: CASSLWTAYNEQFF.

The CDR3 here is CAWSSTGGVLRETQYF. CDR3 DNA: TGTGCCTGGAGTTCGACAGGGGGAGTATTAAGGGAGACCCAGTACTTC. The V and J genes are TRBV30 and TRBJ2-5, with 9 nucleotides matching TRBD1. Trimming took 2 bases from V and 5 from J; bases not matched to a gene: 12. The CDR3 loop spans 16 amino acids. CDR1 GTSNPN and CDR2 SVGIG come from the germline V gene (reference sequence).

The chain's CDR3 is CASSLLSGRDTQYF. The CDR3 DNA sequence: TGTGCCAGCAGCTTACTTTCGGGAAGGGATACGCAGTATTTT. The chain combines TRBV7-3 with TRBJ2-3; D possibly corresponds to TRBD2 (5 bases). This CDR3 contains 14 residues. V lost 2 bases and J lost 6, with 12 bases in between. CDR1 is SGHTA and CDR2 is FQGTGA in the germline V gene.

The CDR3 reads CASSQDHRQGDEQFF. The CDR3 region has the DNA TGTGCCAGCAGCCAAGATCACCGGCAAGGGGATGAGCAGTTCTTC. The chain carries TRBV4-2 and TRBJ2-1, with D perhaps TRBD1 (5 bases). Germline CDR1 and CDR2: LGHNA and YNFKEQ. The CDR3 is made up of 15 amino acids. V was shortened by 0 bases and J by 8 bases, with 14 bases between the two germline ends.

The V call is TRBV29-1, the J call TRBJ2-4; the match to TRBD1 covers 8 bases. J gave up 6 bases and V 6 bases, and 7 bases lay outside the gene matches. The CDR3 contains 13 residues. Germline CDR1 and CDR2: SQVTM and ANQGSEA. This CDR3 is CSVGVGTGNIQYF. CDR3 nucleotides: TGCAGCGTGGGGGTCGGGACAGGAAACATTCAGTACTTC.

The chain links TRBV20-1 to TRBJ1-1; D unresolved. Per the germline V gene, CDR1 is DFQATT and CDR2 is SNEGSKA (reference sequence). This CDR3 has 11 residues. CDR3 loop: CRTGRRTEAFF. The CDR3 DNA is TGCAGGACGGGAAGGCGCACTGAAGCTTTCTTT.